These 4 T cell receptor beta chains came from one sample sequenced in a study of cytomegalovirus exposure and HLA in healthy donors (dated by TCRdb to about 2017). Library preparation used the immunoSEQ multiplex PCR assay. For the multiplex PCR, a mixture combining 60 forward primers for TCR Vbeta segments and 13 reverse primers for TCR Jbeta segments was used. TCRdb holds this immuneACCESS table with in-frame rearrangements only. Some clones are missing; in checked studies, unresolved V genes explain under half, and the rest has no known cause. The sample data list about 160,000 clones, and 75% to 90% of these were observed just once. The ten largest clones take up around 4.3% of the sample. The specimen sequenced was PBMCs. These receptors all stem from a middle-aged man in good health and CMV-seropositive.

V usage is TRBV19 and J usage is TRBJ2-7; D is possibly TRBD1 (6 bases). Per germline, CDR1 LNHDA and CDR2 SQIVND (reference sequence). V was pared by 5 bases and J by 3 bases, with 14 bases between. This CDR3 has 14 residues. CDR3 DNA: TGTGCCAGTAGTGAAAGGGGGAAAGTCTACGAGCAGTACTTC. It specifies CASSERGKVYEQYF. The full variable domain, its missing parts supplied by reference TRBV19 and TRBJ2-7, is DGGITQSPKYLFRKEGQNVTLSCEQNLNHDAMYWYRQDPGQGLRLIYYSQIVNDFQKGDIAEGYSVSREKKESFPLTVTSAQKNPTAFYLCASSERGKVYEQYFGPGTRLTVT.

CDR3 residues: CASSGGASGRAHEQFF. CDR3 in DNA: TGTGCCAGCAGTGGAGGGGCTAGCGGGAGGGCCCATGAGCAGTTCTTC. The chain couples TRBV2 to TRBJ2-1; 12 bases match TRBD2. J was trimmed by 8 bases and V by 4 bases; bases with no gene match: 9. The CDR3 loop spans 16 amino acids. Per the germline V gene, CDR1 is SNHLY and CDR2 is FYNNEI.

The chain carries TRBV7-9 and TRBJ2-7; 12 bases map to TRBD2. This CDR3 region has 15 residues. Germline V gene data show CDR1 as SEHNR and CDR2 as FQNEAQ (reference sequence). After removal of 5 bases from V and 4 bases from J, the junction contained 6 bases not matched to a gene. The CDR3 DNA reads as TGTGCCAGCAGCCCCCGGACTAGCGGGATTTACGAGCAGTACTTC. Encoded protein: CASSPRTSGIYEQYF.

The rearrangement joins TRBV9 to TRBJ2-3; 10 positions agree with TRBD2. The CDR3 consists of 17 residues. The V gene's germline CDR1 is SGDLS and CDR2 YYNGEE. The V segment lost 0 bases and the J segment 0 bases; nucleotides outside the gene matches: 4. Written as DNA, the CDR3 is TGTGCCAGCAGCGTAGTCGGACTAGCGGCTAGCACAGATACGCAGTATTTT. This sequence encodes CASSVVGLAASTDTQYF.